A selection of T cell receptor beta chains follows, all from one sample in a study of cytomegalovirus exposure and HLA in healthy donors. Clones were read by immunoSEQ multiplex PCR, and TCRdb kept only the in-frame ones, dropping some. The repertoire holds about 120,000 clones, with roughly 86% as singletons. The sequenced sample was PBMCs. Receptors were obtained from a man between 35 and 55 years old in good health and CMV-seronegative. CDR3s include the opening cysteine and the closing phenylalanine or tryptophan. A D gene is named only where the DNA matches it firmly. Clone size, where shown, is once, few, many, or a class for clones that have expanded.

size,D,J,V,DNA,CDR3
-,-,TRBJ2-3,TRBV30,TGTGCCTCTGCGACCAATAGCGGCACAGATACGCAGTATTTT,CASATNSGTDTQYF
few,TRBD1,TRBJ2-7,TRBV5-4,TGTGCCAGCAGCGTGACAGGGGGCTACGAGCAGTACTTC,CASSVTGGYEQYF
-,TRBD1,TRBJ2-5,TRBV11-3,TGTGCCAGCAGCTTAGGACTCAACGAGGGCCGGACAGGGTTCGAGGAGACCCAGTACTTC,CASSLGLNEGRTGFEETQYF
-,-,TRBJ1-5,TRBV28,TGTGCCAGCAGTTCCCCGGGGCAGCCCCAGCATTTT,CASSSPGQPQHF
-,-,TRBJ2-7,TRBV30,TGTGCCTGGAGAGCAAGGACAATGCACGAGCAGTACTTC,CAWRARTMHEQYF
-,TRBD1,TRBJ1-5,TRBV4-1,TGCGCCAGCAGCCAAACCGACAGGGGAGGCTATAGCAATCAGCCCCAGCATTTT,CASSQTDRGGYSNQPQHF
-,-,TRBJ2-5,TRBV27,TGTGCCAGCAGTTTTCGAGGCAGAAACCAAGAGACCCAGTACTTC,CASSFRGRNQETQYF
-,TRBD1,TRBJ1-1,TRBV2,TGTGCCAGCAGTAGCCCTGGGACAGGGGCGGCTTTCTTT,CASSSPGTGAAFF
-,TRBD1,TRBJ2-7,TRBV9,TGTGCCAGCAGCGTAGGAGCGGGACAGGGCTCCTACGAGCAGTACTTC,CASSVGAGQGSYEQYF
-,TRBD2,TRBJ2-2,TRBV7-2,TGTGCCAGCAGCTTAGTTAGCGGGTCCACCGGGGAGCTGTTTTTT,CASSLVSGSTGELFF
-,-,TRBJ1-3,TRBV29-1,TGCAGCGTTGAAAGTAGTTATGGAAACACCATATATTTT,CSVESSYGNTIYF
-,-,TRBJ2-5,TRBV11-2,TGTGCCAGCAGCTTAGTTCGCGGTCAAGAGACCCAGTACTTC,CASSLVRGQETQYF
-,-,TRBJ1-2,TRBV5-6,TGTGCCAGCAGCTTGGTGGGGGCCCTCTATGGCTACACCTTC,CASSLVGALYGYTF
-,TRBD2,TRBJ2-1,TRBV13,TGTGCCAGCAGCTTAAGCGGGGGGCCAAACAATGAGCAGTTCTTC,CASSLSGGPNNEQFF
-,-,TRBJ1-4,TRBV28,TGTGCCAGCAGGACCTTAGGGGGAGATGAAAAACTGTTTTTT,CASRTLGGDEKLFF
few,-,TRBJ1-5,TRBV6-5,TGTGCCAGCCGTTCCGGGGGTAAGAGTCGGGATCAGCCCCAGCATTTT,CASRSGGKSRDQPQHF
-,TRBD1,TRBJ2-1,TRBV29-1,TGCAGCGTCGACCGGGACAGGGAGGACAATGAGCAGTTCTTC,CSVDRDREDNEQFF
-,TRBD1,TRBJ1-1,TRBV5-1,TGCGCCAGCAGCCCACGGGACAGGGGCGGTAACACTGAAGCTTTCTTT,CASSPRDRGGNTEAFF
-,TRBD2,TRBJ2-3,TRBV28,TGTGCCAGCAGACTAGCGGGGGGGTCTAGCACAGATACGCAGTATTTT,CASRLAGGSSTDTQYF
-,TRBD1,TRBJ2-1,TRBV5-8,TGTGCCAGCAGCTGGCCTGTAGGGACAGGATACAATGAGCAGTTCTTC,CASSWPVGTGYNEQFF
-,-,TRBJ2-3,TRBV7-8,TGTGCCAGCATCGTGTCGGACGGGAGCCCAACAAGTACGCAGTATTTT,CASIVSDGSPTSTQYF
-,TRBD1,TRBJ2-6,TRBV19,TGTGCCAGTAGTATTGTGGCAGGGGGAGCTGGGGCCAACGTCCTGACTTTC,CASSIVAGGAGANVLTF
-,TRBD1,TRBJ1-2,TRBV5-6,TGTGCCAGCAGCTTGGGACAGGGAGTCTATGGCTACACCTTC,CASSLGQGVYGYTF
-,-,TRBJ1-5,TRBV18,TGTGCCAGCTCACCAGGCAGGGGCGACAATCAGCCCCAGCATTTT,CASSPGRGDNQPQHF
-,-,TRBJ1-3,TRBV7-2,TGTGCCAGCAGCCCCCGTGGAAACACCATATATTTT,CASSPRGNTIYF
-,-,TRBJ2-3,TRBV27,TGTGCCAGCAGTTTAAGCCCCTCGTATACAGATACGCAGTATTTT,CASSLSPSYTDTQYF
-,TRBD1,TRBJ1-5,TRBV6-5,TGTGCCAGCAGCACAGGGGGACAGCCCCAGCATTTT,CASSTGGQPQHF
-,-,TRBJ2-1,TRBV6-5,TGTGCCAGCAGTTACACAGAGAGCTCCTACAATGAGCAGTTCTTC,CASSYTESSYNEQFF
-,-,TRBJ2-3,TRBV29-1,TGCAGCGTTTCCATGGCTACAGATACGCAGTATTTT,CSVSMATDTQYF
-,TRBD2,TRBJ2-7,TRBV6-5,TGTGCCAGCAGGCCAACTAGCGGACTATACGAGCAGTACTTC,CASRPTSGLYEQYF
once,-,TRBJ2-1,TRBV6-5,TGTGCCAGCATGGGGGGGCTATCCTACAATGAGCAGTTCTTC,CASMGGLSYNEQFF
-,-,TRBJ1-5,TRBV19,TGTGCCAGTAGATCAGGGTGGGCTCAGCCCCAGCATTTT,CASRSGWAQPQHF
-,TRBD1,TRBJ1-2,TRBV5-6,TGTGCCAGCAGACCGGGACAGACTATCATTAACTATGGCTACACCTTC,CASRPGQTIINYGYTF
-,-,TRBJ2-7,TRBV2,TGTGCCAGCGAGATGGGTAGCGGCTCCTACGAGCAGTACTTC,CASEMGSGSYEQYF
-,TRBD1,TRBJ1-2,TRBV19,TGTGCCAGTAGTATAGGACAGGGTAATGGCTACACCTTC,CASSIGQGNGYTF
-,TRBD1,TRBJ1-2,TRBV28,TGTGCCAGTCACCCTGGAGACAGGGCGAACTATGGCTACACCTTC,CASHPGDRANYGYTF
-,-,TRBJ1-2,TRBV10-3,TGTGCCATCAGTGAAGGGGTGGACTATGGCTACACCTTC,CAISEGVDYGYTF